The next 21 T cell receptor beta chains were all read from a single sample in a study of response to subunit inactivated influenza vaccine. TCRdb processed the RT-PCR reads anew with MiXCR; each CDR3 protein has one entry. The data hold roughly 650,000 distinct CDR3 sequences, with 15% to 18% observed a single time. This sample comprised PBMCs from blood, obtained 11 to 12 days after vaccination. The receptors stem from a man between 50 and 59 years old who received an inactivated influenza vaccine.

This clonotype was found many times. The CDR3 DNA reads as TGCAGTGCCGGGACTAGCGGTAGCACAGATACGCAGTATTTT. The encoded protein is CSAGTSGSTDTQYF. V gene TRBV20-1 combines with J gene TRBJ2-3; 11 bases are shared with TRBD2. Germline assignment: CDR1 DFQATT and CDR2 SNEGSKA (reference sequence). J lost 0 bases, V lost 6 bases, and 2 bases had no gene match. The CDR3 is 14 residues long.

V gene TRBV7-9 combines with J gene TRBJ2-7; D unresolved. The CDR3 consists of 14 residues. V was shortened by 0 bases and J by 4 bases, with 10 bases between the two germline ends. Germline V CDR1 and CDR2: SEHNR, FQNEAQ (reference sequence). The CDR3 sequence: CASSLASPLYEQYF. The CDR3 region has the DNA TGTGCCAGCAGCTTAGCCAGTCCCCTTTACGAGCAGTACTTC.

This chain joins TRBV29-1 and TRBJ2-6; D may correspond to TRBD1 or TRBD2 (5 bases each). The CDR3 consists of 13 residues. V shed 5 bases and J shed 2 bases, with 7 bases lying between them. CDR1 is SQVTM, CDR2 ANQGSEA, per germline. Here the CDR3 reads CSVWGTGANVLTF. The CDR3 DNA sequence: TGCAGCGTTTGGGGGACTGGGGCCAACGTCCTGACTTTC.

In regard to this clonotype: Because the CDR3 is missing its conserved closing phenylalanine or tryptophan, this is likely a read error. This chain uses TRBV20-1 with TRBJ2-5; D call uncertain. This CDR3 spans 14 amino acids. CDR1 is DFQATT, CDR2 SNEGSKA, per germline (reference sequence). Trimming stripped 1 base from V and 4 bases from J, with 13 bases between. The CDR3 region has the DNA TGCAGTGCTAGAGTTCCTGGGCTATTAGAGACCCAGTACTAC. Protein: CSARVPGLLETQYY.

The chain is built from TRBV24-1 and TRBJ2-5; D unclear. V lost 0 bases and J 3 bases, leaving 13 bases between the germline ends. Germline V gene data show CDR1 as KGHDR and CDR2 as SFDVKD. The CDR3 is 16 amino acids. The CDR3 DNA reads as TGTGCCACCAGTGATTTGCGCACGGCGGAAAAAGAGACCCAGTACTTC. Translation gives CATSDLRTAEKETQYF.

This clonotype was seen a handful of times. This chain uses TRBV5-1 with TRBJ1-2; unclear D gene. CDR1 SGHRS and CDR2 YFSETQ come from the germline V gene. The V gene lost 1 base and the J gene lost 3 bases, with 10 bases spanning the gap. This CDR3 comprises 14 residues. CDR3 nucleotide sequence: TGCGCCAGCAGCTTGAGCGAGTTGGACTATGGCTACACCTTC. This gives the protein CASSLSELDYGYTF.

The sample holds a few counts of this clonotype. J is TRBJ1-2 and V is TRBV25-1, with TRBD1 as a possible D gene (6 bases). The germline V and J ends were trimmed by 2 bases and 7 bases, with 20 bases remaining between them. Germline lookup yields CDR1 MGHDK and CDR2 SYGVNS. The CDR3 covers 16 residues. CDR3 nucleotides: TGTGCCAGCAGTGAAGTACGATCTAACGGACAGTCTGGCTACACCTTC. It encodes CASSEVRSNGQSGYTF.

This rearrangement joins TRBV19 to TRBJ1-1, with D uncertain. Trimming left V 1 base short and J 10 bases short, with 7 bases between. CDR3 length: 11 residues. From germline, CDR1 is LNHDA and CDR2 SQIVND (reference sequence). The CDR3 sequence is CASSIVERAFF. Here the CDR3 DNA reads TGTGCCAGTAGTATAGTCGAGAGAGCTTTCTTT.

This clonotype was picked up a small number of times. The chain joins TRBV28 to TRBJ2-3, with D possibly matching TRBD1 (6 bases). Germline V gene lookup returns CDR1 MDHEN and CDR2 SYDVKM. This CDR3 region has 13 residues. Between the trimmed V and J ends, which lost 6 bases and 3 bases, there was a span of 10 bases. The chain's CDR3 is CASRTQGTDTQYF. The CDR3 DNA follows: TGTGCCAGCAGAACCCAGGGGACAGATACGCAGTATTTT.

The rearrangement joins TRBV5-5 to TRBJ2-7, with TRBD1 matching over 10 bases. Germline CDR1 is SGHKS and CDR2 is YYEKEE (reference sequence). V was clipped by 0 bases and J by 2 bases; unmatched bases: 8. This CDR3 spans 17 amino acids. This chain's CDR3 is CASSLARGQGNPYEQYF. DNA for the CDR3: TGTGCCAGCAGCTTGGCCCGGGGACAGGGGAACCCCTACGAGCAGTACTTC.

This clonotype was counted only a few times. The CDR3 spells CASSLASLDEQFF. CDR3 in DNA: TGCGCCAGCAGCTTGGCCTCGCTAGATGAGCAGTTCTTC. The chain joins TRBV5-1 to TRBJ2-1; D unclear. The germline V gene encodes CDR1 SGHRS and CDR2 YFSETQ. This CDR3 comprises 13 residues. V shed 0 bases and J shed 8 bases, with 9 bases lying between them.

This CDR3 is CASSSGLTPDTQYF. For the CDR3, the DNA is TGTGCCAGCAGTTCGGGACTAACCCCAGATACGCAGTATTTT. The chain links TRBV28 to TRBJ2-3; 7 nucleotides align to TRBD2. The CDR3 length is 14 residues. Trimming removed 4 bases from V and 4 bases from J; junction bases left unmatched: 5. The germline CDR1 and CDR2 sequences are MDHEN and SYDVKM. The variable domain in full, completed from reference TRBV28 and TRBJ2-3, reads DVKVTQSSRYLVKRTGEKVFLECVQDMDHENMFWYRQDPGLGLRLIYFSYDVKMKEKGDIPEGYSVSREKKERFSLILESASTNQTSMYLCASSSGLTPDTQYFGPGTRLTVL.

This clonotype has only a few counts. The chain links TRBV10-3 to TRBJ1-3; 7 bases match TRBD1. This CDR3 region has 14 residues. The germline V gene encodes CDR1 ENHRY and CDR2 SYGVKD. V dropped 7 bases and J dropped 4; count of bases not matched to a gene: 7. The CDR3 protein is CAITQGVSGNTIYF. CDR3 DNA: TGTGCCATCACTCAGGGGGTCTCGGGAAACACCATATATTTT.

This chain joins TRBV11-2 and TRBJ2-5; D is possibly TRBD1 (6 bases). Germline CDR1 is SGHAT and CDR2 is FQNNGV. The V end was cut by 3 bases, the J end by 2 bases, with 10 bases between. This CDR3 spans 14 amino acids. The CDR3 here is CASSFSRGQETQYF. The DNA of the CDR3 is TGTGCCAGCAGCTTCTCCAGGGGACAAGAGACCCAGTACTTC.

V usage is TRBV4-1 and J usage is TRBJ2-7; 9 bases are shared with TRBD2. CDR1 MGHRA and CDR2 YSYEKL come from the germline V gene. This CDR3 has 16 amino acids. V lost 1 base, J lost 2 bases, and 6 bases stayed unmatched. The CDR3 DNA follows: TGCGCCAGCAGCCAAGTCTCTAGCGGGGAAACCTACGAGCAGTACTTC. It yields the protein CASSQVSSGETYEQYF.

The V call is TRBV10-3, the J call TRBJ2-3, with 8 bases lining up with TRBD2. Looked up from germline, CDR1 is ENHRY and CDR2 is SYGVKD. This CDR3 comprises 15 residues. With 0 bases clipped from V and 4 bases from J, the junction kept 3 bases outside the gene matches. The CDR3 protein is CAISESRGESDTQYF. The CDR3 DNA sequence: TGTGCCATCAGTGAGTCGCGGGGGGAATCAGATACGCAGTATTTT.

This clonotype was seen more than once but under ten times. The genes are TRBV4-3 and TRBJ2-1; D uncertain. This CDR3 has 14 residues. CDR1 LGHNA and CDR2 YSLEER come from the germline V gene. V lost 2 bases, J lost 0 bases, and 5 bases lay in between. In DNA, the CDR3 is TGCGCCAGCAGCCAACCAGGCTCCTACAATGAGCAGTTCTTC. Translated, it gives CASSQPGSYNEQFF.

This clonotype was counted between two and nine times. The chain combines TRBV13 with TRBJ2-7, with 8 bases that match TRBD1. Per the germline V gene, CDR1 is PRHDT and CDR2 is FYEKMQ (reference sequence). The CDR3 has 14 residues. J was trimmed by 5 bases and V by 6 bases; bases with no gene match: 9. This CDR3 is CASSPADRVDEQYF. The CDR3 nucleotides read TGTGCCAGCAGTCCGGCGGACAGGGTGGACGAGCAGTACTTC.

The chain links TRBV12-3 or TRBV12-4 to TRBJ2-1; 12 bases are a match to TRBD2. The CDR3 consists of 16 residues. The V gene end was trimmed by 6 bases and the J gene end by 4 bases; junction bases not matched to a gene: 7. Here the CDR3 DNA reads TGTGCCAGCAGGACTAGCGGGAGAATAAGTTACAATGAGCAGTTCTTC. Residues: CASRTSGRISYNEQFF.

This clonotype was detected only a few times. The chain carries TRBV7-2 and TRBJ2-1; no definite D call. The CDR3 has 14 amino acids. V was shortened by 1 base and J by 4 bases, with 8 bases between the two germline ends. CDR1 and CDR2 (germline): SGHTA, FQGNSA. In nucleotides, the CDR3 is TGTGCCAGCAGCTTAGGATATCTTTACAATGAGCAGTTCTTC. Encoded protein: CASSLGYLYNEQFF.

This rearrangement joins TRBV29-1 to TRBJ2-7; 10 positions agree with TRBD1. The germline V gene has CDR1 SQVTM and CDR2 ANQGSEA. V shed 4 bases, J shed 0 bases, and the junction held 6 bases outside the gene matches. The CDR3 totals 15 residues. The CDR3 sequence: CSVVAGTGASYEQYF. The CDR3 region has the DNA TGCAGCGTTGTGGCCGGGACAGGGGCCTCCTACGAGCAGTACTTC.